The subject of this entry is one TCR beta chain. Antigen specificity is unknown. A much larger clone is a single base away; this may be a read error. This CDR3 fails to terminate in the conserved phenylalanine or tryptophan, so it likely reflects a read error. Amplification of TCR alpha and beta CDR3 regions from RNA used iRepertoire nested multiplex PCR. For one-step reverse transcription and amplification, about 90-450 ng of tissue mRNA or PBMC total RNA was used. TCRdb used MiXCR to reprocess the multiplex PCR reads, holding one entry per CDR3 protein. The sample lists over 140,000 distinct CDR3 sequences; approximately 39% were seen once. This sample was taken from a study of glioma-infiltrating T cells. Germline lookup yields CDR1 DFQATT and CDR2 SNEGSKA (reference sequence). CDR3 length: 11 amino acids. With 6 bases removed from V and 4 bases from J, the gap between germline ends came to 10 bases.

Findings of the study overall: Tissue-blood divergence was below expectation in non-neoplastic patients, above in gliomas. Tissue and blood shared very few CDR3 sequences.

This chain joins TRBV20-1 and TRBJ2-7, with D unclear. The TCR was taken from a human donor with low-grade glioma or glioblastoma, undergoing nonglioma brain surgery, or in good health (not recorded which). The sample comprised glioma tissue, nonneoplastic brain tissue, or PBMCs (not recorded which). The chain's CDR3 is CSATPRYEQYL. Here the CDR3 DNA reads TGCAGTGCAACCCCCAGATACGAGCAGTACTTG.